The rows below give T cell receptor beta chains drawn from one sample of a study of blood T cells in healthy people across ages. TCRdb re-called the 5' RACE reads through MiXCR, storing one row per CDR3 protein. The sample carries some 710,000 distinct CDR3 sequences, less than 60% recorded once. Sequencing input: blood. The receptors stem from a man at least 80 years old in good health. Each CDR3 is given with its conserved first and last residue. The order of the fields is D gene, clone size, J gene, V gene, CDR3 DNA, CDR3 protein. D genes are given only for firm matches. A row's size may be missing; if present it is once, few, many or a size class.

D: TRBD2
size: many
J: TRBJ2-7
V: TRBV20-1
DNA: TGCAGTGCTCCGACTGCGGGGGGGAAAAACTACGAGCAGTACTTC
CDR3: CSAPTAGGKNYEQYF

D: TRBD2
size: .
J: TRBJ2-1
V: TRBV20-1
DNA: TGCAGTGCTAGCCCCGGACTAGCGGCTAACAATGAGCAGTTCTTC
CDR3: CSASPGLAANNEQFF

D: TRBD2
size: .
J: TRBJ2-5
V: TRBV24-1
DNA: TGTGCCACCAGTGACCCCGGGGGGCTAGCGGGACACGAGGGGAGTCAAGAGACCCAGTACTTC
CDR3: CATSDPGGLAGHEGSQETQYF

D: .
size: few
J: TRBJ1-6
V: TRBV25-1
DNA: TGTGCCAGCAGTGACTGGACAACCTCACCCCTCCACTTT
CDR3: CASSDWTTSPLHF

D: .
size: .
J: TRBJ2-3
V: TRBV20-1
DNA: TGCAGTGCTAGAGCCCCAGGAGATACGCAGTATTTT
CDR3: CSARAPGDTQYF

D: .
size: .
J: TRBJ1-1
V: TRBV14
DNA: TGTGCCAGCAGCCAACGGGCAGGGCGTATGAACACTGAAGCTTTCTTT
CDR3: CASSQRAGRMNTEAFF

D: TRBD2
size: .
J: TRBJ2-4
V: TRBV27
DNA: TGTGCCAGCAGTTTAACGTCGGGAGGGTCGGTAGCCAAAAACATTCAGTACTTC
CDR3: CASSLTSGGSVAKNIQYF

D: TRBD2
size: .
J: TRBJ2-5
V: TRBV12-3/TRBV12-4
DNA: TGTGCCAGCAGTTTAGGTGGTAGCGGGAGTAGAGAGACCCAGTACTTC
CDR3: CASSLGGSGSRETQYF

D: .
size: few
J: TRBJ2-3
V: TRBV14
DNA: TGTGCCAGCAGCCCGAACACCTATAGCACAGATACGCAGTATTTT
CDR3: CASSPNTYSTDTQYF

D: .
size: .
J: TRBJ2-7
V: TRBV25-1
DNA: TGTGCCAGCCGAGAAGAAACAGGGATACGGTCGTACGAGCAGTACTTC
CDR3: CASREETGIRSYEQYF

D: .
size: .
J: TRBJ2-3
V: TRBV2
DNA: TGTGCCAGCAGGGCGGATACGCAGTATTTT
CDR3: CASRADTQYF

D: .
size: .
J: TRBJ2-7
V: TRBV24-1
DNA: TGTGCCACCAGTGCTGGATCTACCGAGCAGTACTTC
CDR3: CATSAGSTEQYF

D: .
size: many
J: TRBJ2-7
V: TRBV29-1
DNA: TGCAGCGTTTTCGAGGAGGGATCGCGCGAGCAGTACTTC
CDR3: CSVFEEGSREQYF

D: TRBD2
size: .
J: TRBJ2-7
V: TRBV25-1
DNA: TGTGCCAGCAGTTATCCCGGGACTAGCGGGGGGGCGGAAGTTTTCTACGAGCAGTACTTC
CDR3: CASSYPGTSGGAEVFYEQYF

D: .
size: .
J: TRBJ2-7
V: TRBV20-1
DNA: TGCAGTGCTAGAGATGGCGGGGCCCCGTCCTACGAGCAGTACTTC
CDR3: CSARDGGAPSYEQYF

D: TRBD2
size: .
J: TRBJ2-1
V: TRBV7-2
DNA: TGTGCCAGCAGCTTATGGGCAACTAGCGGGAGGGCCTTTGAGCAGTTCTTC
CDR3: CASSLWATSGRAFEQFF

D: TRBD1
size: .
J: TRBJ2-4
V: TRBV28
DNA: TGTGCCAGCAGTCCCTCCGGGACAGGGGCGGGAAACATTCAGTACTTC
CDR3: CASSPSGTGAGNIQYF

D: .
size: many
J: TRBJ2-1
V: TRBV24-1
DNA: TGTGCCACCAGTGATCCTGCGGGACTCCACTACAATGAGCAGTTCTTC
CDR3: CATSDPAGLHYNEQFF

D: .
size: few
J: TRBJ2-5
V: TRBV30
DNA: TGTGCCTGGAGTGTAATCGACATAGGGGAGACCCAGTACTTC
CDR3: CAWSVIDIGETQYF

D: .
size: .
J: TRBJ2-1
V: TRBV5-5
DNA: TGTGCCAGCAGCTCTGTGCCAGGGGCCTACAATGAGCAGTTCTTC
CDR3: CASSSVPGAYNEQFF

D: TRBD2
size: many
J: TRBJ2-7
V: TRBV20-1
DNA: TGCAGTGCTTCGCTGACTAGCACTCGCGAGCAGTACTTC
CDR3: CSASLTSTREQYF

D: .
size: .
J: TRBJ2-7
V: TRBV20-1
DNA: TGCAGTGCTAGAGTGTGGGGGGCTCAGAACGAGCAGTACTTC
CDR3: CSARVWGAQNEQYF

D: .
size: few
J: TRBJ2-7
V: TRBV6-2/TRBV6-3
DNA: TGTGCCAGCAGCAATAGAGGACTGGTTTCCTACGAGCAGTACTTC
CDR3: CASSNRGLVSYEQYF

D: TRBD1
size: .
J: TRBJ1-6
V: TRBV5-8
DNA: TGTGCCAGCAGACCCGCACAGGGGAATAATTCACCCCTCCACTTT
CDR3: CASRPAQGNNSPLHF

D: TRBD2
size: .
J: TRBJ2-1
V: TRBV7-6
DNA: TGTGCCAGCAGCTTTCGGGGGGGGAGGCTCAATGAGCAGTTCTTC
CDR3: CASSFRGGRLNEQFF

D: TRBD2
size: .
J: TRBJ2-3
V: TRBV20-1
DNA: TGCAGTGCTAGAGAAACTAGCGGGGGGCACACAGATACGCAGTATTTT
CDR3: CSARETSGGHTDTQYF

D: TRBD2
size: few
J: TRBJ2-3
V: TRBV7-2
DNA: TGTGCCAGCAGCCTACTAGCGGGAAGAGATACGCAGTATTTT
CDR3: CASSLLAGRDTQYF

D: .
size: .
J: TRBJ2-6
V: TRBV7-8
DNA: TGTGCCAGCAGCTTAAAGAGACAAACCTCTGGGGCCAACGTCCTGACTTTC
CDR3: CASSLKRQTSGANVLTF

D: TRBD2
size: .
J: TRBJ2-1
V: TRBV4-1
DNA: TGCGCCAGCAGCCAAGTTAGCGGGAGCAGCAATGAGCAGTTCTTC
CDR3: CASSQVSGSSNEQFF

D: TRBD1
size: .
J: TRBJ2-3
V: TRBV28
DNA: TGTGCCAGCAGTTTAGAGCTGGGGACAGGGTCTGCAGATACGCAGTATTTT
CDR3: CASSLELGTGSADTQYF

D: TRBD1
size: .
J: TRBJ2-7
V: TRBV6-5
DNA: TGTGCCAGCAGTTACGGGACAGGGGGAAACGAGCAGTACTTC
CDR3: CASSYGTGGNEQYF

D: .
size: .
J: TRBJ2-1
V: TRBV20-1
DNA: TGCAGTGCTAGTGTTCCAGGGGCCCCCAATGAGCAGTTCTTC
CDR3: CSASVPGAPNEQFF

D: .
size: many
J: TRBJ1-5
V: TRBV30
DNA: TGTGCCTGGAGTACCCAGGACGGGATCAATCAGCCCCAGCATTTT
CDR3: CAWSTQDGINQPQHF

D: TRBD1
size: .
J: TRBJ2-5
V: TRBV5-6
DNA: TGTGCCAGCAGCTTGGGGCCCCCGACAGGGCTTGAGACCCAGTACTTC
CDR3: CASSLGPPTGLETQYF

D: .
size: few
J: TRBJ2-3
V: TRBV6-5
DNA: TGTGCCAGCAGTACAGGACGGCCCACAGATACGCAGTATTTT
CDR3: CASSTGRPTDTQYF